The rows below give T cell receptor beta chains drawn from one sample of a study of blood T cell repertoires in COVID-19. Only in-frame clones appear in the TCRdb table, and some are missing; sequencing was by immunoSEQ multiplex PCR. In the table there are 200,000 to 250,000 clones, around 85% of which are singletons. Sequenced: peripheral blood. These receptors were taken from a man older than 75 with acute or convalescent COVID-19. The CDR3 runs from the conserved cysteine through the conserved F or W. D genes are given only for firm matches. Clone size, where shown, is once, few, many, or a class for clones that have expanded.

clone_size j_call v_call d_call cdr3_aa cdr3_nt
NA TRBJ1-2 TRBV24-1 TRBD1 CATSEPGGGYTF TGTGCCACCAGTGAACCAGGGGGAGGCTACACCTTC
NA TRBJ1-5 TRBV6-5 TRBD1 CAVGRQGVTYQPQHF TGTGCGGTCGGCCGGCAGGGGGTAACCTATCAGCCCCAGCATTTT
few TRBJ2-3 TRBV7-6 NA CASSFGRGFGEDTQYF TGTGCCAGCAGCTTTGGACGGGGGTTCGGGGAAGATACGCAGTATTTT
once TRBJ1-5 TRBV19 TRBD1 CASSPRIPGQGGYGNQPQHF TGTGCCAGTAGTCCCCGAATTCCGGGACAGGGGGGATATGGCAATCAGCCCCAGCATTTT
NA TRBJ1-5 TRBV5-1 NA CASSPDLNQPQHF TGCGCCAGCAGCCCAGACTTGAATCAGCCCCAGCATTTT
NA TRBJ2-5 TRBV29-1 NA CSVDGTPGQQETQYF TGCAGCGTTGATGGGACTCCGGGACAGCAAGAGACCCAGTACTTC
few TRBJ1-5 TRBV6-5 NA CASGSRRYSNQPQHF TGTGCCAGCGGGAGCAGACGGTATAGCAATCAGCCCCAGCATTTT
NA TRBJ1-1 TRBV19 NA CASKGGDRGTSNTEAFF TGTGCCAGTAAGGGCGGGGATAGGGGCACCTCGAACACTGAAGCTTTCTTT
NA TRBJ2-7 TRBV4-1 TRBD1 CASSQGLPGQKTYEQYF TGCGCCAGCAGCCAAGGACTCCCGGGACAGAAAACCTACGAGCAGTACTTC
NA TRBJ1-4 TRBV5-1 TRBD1 CASSLATGGNEKLFF TGCGCCAGCAGCCTCGCGACAGGGGGTAATGAAAAACTGTTTTTT
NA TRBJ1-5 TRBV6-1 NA CASSEALYGSGFSNQPQHF TGTGCCAGCAGTGAAGCTCTGTATGGGTCCGGGTTTAGCAATCAGCCCCAGCATTTT
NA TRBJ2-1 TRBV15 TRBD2 CATSRGSGRATDEQFF TGTGCCACCAGCAGAGGAAGCGGGAGGGCGACGGATGAGCAGTTCTTC
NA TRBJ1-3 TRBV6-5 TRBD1 CASRPDRGLGNTIYF TGTGCCAGCAGGCCCGACAGGGGTCTCGGAAACACCATATATTTT
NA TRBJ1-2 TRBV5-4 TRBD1 CASSSTGGEAGYTF TGTGCCAGCAGCTCGACAGGGGGCGAGGCTGGCTACACCTTC
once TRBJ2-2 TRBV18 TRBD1 CASSPPAGTGYTGELFF TGTGCCAGCTCACCACCCGCCGGGACAGGCTACACCGGGGAGCTGTTTTTT
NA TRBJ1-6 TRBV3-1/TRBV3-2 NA CASRPRDYNSPLHF TGTGCCAGCAGGCCGAGGGACTATAATTCACCCCTCCACTTT
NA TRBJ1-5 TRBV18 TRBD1 CASSLYGTGNRVGNQPQHF TGTGCCAGCTCACTCTACGGGACAGGGAACAGGGTGGGCAATCAGCCCCAGCATTTT
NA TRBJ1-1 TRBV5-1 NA CASSLVGQGNTEAFF TGCGCCAGCAGCTTGGTGGGACAAGGGAACACTGAAGCTTTCTTT
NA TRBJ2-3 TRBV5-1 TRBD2 CASSRTSGVVGTDTQYF TGCGCCAGCAGCCGGACTAGCGGGGTGGTGGGCACAGATACGCAGTATTTT
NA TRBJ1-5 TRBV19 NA CASRRSRNQPQHF TGTGCCAGTAGGCGGTCGCGCAATCAGCCCCAGCATTTT